The subject of this entry is one T cell receptor (beta chain). This CDR3 contains 16 residues. V dropped 0 bases and J dropped 0 bases, with 9 bases sitting between them. Germline CDR1 is MGHRA and CDR2 is YSYEKL. Original handling: Using reference gene primer amplification, nucleated cell counts were estimated. Sequencing was performed with immunoSEQ multiplex PCR; in TCRdb, only in-frame clones are kept and a portion is missing. V and J calls and clone size come straight from that table; D and trimming were deduced from the DNA. Of about 250,000 clones in the sample, around 90% were seen once. This specimen belongs to a study of blood T cell repertoires in COVID-19.

This TCR came from a woman in her twenties or thirties with acute or convalescent COVID-19. This chain uses TRBV4-1 with TRBJ1-5; no clear D gene. Sample: peripheral blood. The CDR3 protein is CASSQDPGNSNQPQHF. The DNA for the CDR3 is TGCGCCAGCAGCCAAGATCCCGGGAATAGCAATCAGCCCCAGCATTTT.